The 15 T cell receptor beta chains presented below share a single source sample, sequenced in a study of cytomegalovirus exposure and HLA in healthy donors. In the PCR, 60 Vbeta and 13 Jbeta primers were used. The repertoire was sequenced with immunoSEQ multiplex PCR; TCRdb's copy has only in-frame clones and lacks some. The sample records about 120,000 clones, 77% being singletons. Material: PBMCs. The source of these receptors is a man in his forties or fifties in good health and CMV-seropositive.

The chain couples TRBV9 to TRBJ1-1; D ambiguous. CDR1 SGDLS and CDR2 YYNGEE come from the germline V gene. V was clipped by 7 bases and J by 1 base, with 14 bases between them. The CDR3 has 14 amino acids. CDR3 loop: CASAELEENTEAFF. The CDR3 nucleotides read TGTGCCAGCGCGGAACTGGAAGAGAACACTGAAGCTTTCTTT.

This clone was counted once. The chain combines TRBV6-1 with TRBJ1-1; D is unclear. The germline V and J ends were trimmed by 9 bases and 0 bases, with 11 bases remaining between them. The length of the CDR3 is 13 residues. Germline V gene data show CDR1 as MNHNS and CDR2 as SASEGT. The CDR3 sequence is CASPWALNTEAFF. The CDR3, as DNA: TGTGCCAGTCCGTGGGCATTGAACACTGAAGCTTTCTTT.

The DNA of the CDR3 is TGCGCCAGCAGCTCGGGACAGGTCTCTGGGGCCAACGTCCTGACTTTC. This gives the protein CASSSGQVSGANVLTF. This sequence joins TRBV5-1 and TRBJ2-6; 8 nucleotides align to TRBD1. The CDR3 contains 16 residues. Looked up from germline, CDR1 is SGHRS and CDR2 is YFSETQ. Trimming took 3 bases from V and 0 from J; bases not matched to a gene: 2.

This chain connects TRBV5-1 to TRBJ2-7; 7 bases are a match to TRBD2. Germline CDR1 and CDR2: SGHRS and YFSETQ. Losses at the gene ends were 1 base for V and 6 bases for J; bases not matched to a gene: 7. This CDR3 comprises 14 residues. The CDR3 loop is CASSLTAGVGEQYF. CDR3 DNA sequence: TGCGCCAGCAGCTTGACGGCGGGAGTCGGCGAGCAGTACTTC.

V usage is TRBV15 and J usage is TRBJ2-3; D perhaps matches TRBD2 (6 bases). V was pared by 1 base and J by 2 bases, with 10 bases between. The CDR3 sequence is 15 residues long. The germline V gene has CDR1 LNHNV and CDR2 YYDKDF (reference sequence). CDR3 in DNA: TGTGCCACCAGCAGAGGTGGAGGGATCACAGATACGCAGTATTTT. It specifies CATSRGGGITDTQYF. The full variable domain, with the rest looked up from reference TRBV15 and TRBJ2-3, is DAMVIQNPRYQVTQFGKPVTLSCSQTLNHNVMYWYQQKSSQAPKLLFHYYDKDFNNEADTPDNFQSRRPNTSFCFLDIRSPGLGDTAMYLCATSRGGGITDTQYFGPGTRLTVL.

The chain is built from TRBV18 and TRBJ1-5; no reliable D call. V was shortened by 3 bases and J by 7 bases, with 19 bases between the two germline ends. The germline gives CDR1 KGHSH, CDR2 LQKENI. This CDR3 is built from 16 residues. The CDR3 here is CASSPRLGGKEQPQHF. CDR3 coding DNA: TGTGCCAGCTCACCCCGTCTTGGAGGAAAGGAGCAGCCCCAGCATTTT.

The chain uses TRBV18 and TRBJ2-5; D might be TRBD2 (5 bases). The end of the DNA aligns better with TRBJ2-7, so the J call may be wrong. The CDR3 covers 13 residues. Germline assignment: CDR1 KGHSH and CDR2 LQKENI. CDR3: CASSPPAGLEQYF. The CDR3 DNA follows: TGTGCCAGCTCACCACCCGCCGGACTCGAGCAGTACTTC.

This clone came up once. The CDR3 bases are TGTGCCAGCAGTTTGGGGGGGGCTGGGACTGAAGCTTTCTTT. Amino acids: CASSLGGAGTEAFF. The chain has TRBV28 and TRBJ1-1; perhaps TRBD1 as D (6 bases). Germline V gives CDR1 MDHEN, CDR2 SYDVKM. V was cut by 3 bases and J by 5 bases, with 13 bases left in between. This CDR3 region has 14 residues. The full variable domain, its missing parts supplied by reference TRBV28 and TRBJ1-1, is DVKVTQSSRYLVKRTGEKVFLECVQDMDHENMFWYRQDPGLGLRLIYFSYDVKMKEKGDIPEGYSVSREKKERFSLILESASTNQTSMYLCASSLGGAGTEAFFGQGTRLTVV.

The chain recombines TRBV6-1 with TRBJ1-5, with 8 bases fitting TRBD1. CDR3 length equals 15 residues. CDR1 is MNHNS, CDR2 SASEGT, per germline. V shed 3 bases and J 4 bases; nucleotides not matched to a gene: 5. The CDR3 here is CASSDQDRANQPQHF. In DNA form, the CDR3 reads TGTGCCAGCAGTGACCAGGACAGGGCAAATCAGCCCCAGCATTTT.

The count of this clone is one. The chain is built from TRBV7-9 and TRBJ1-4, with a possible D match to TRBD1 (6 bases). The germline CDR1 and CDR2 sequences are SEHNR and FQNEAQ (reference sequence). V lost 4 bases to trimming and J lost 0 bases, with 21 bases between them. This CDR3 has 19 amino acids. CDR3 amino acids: CASSSPGQTKHSTNEKLFF. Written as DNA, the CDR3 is TGTGCCAGCAGCTCCCCCGGACAGACAAAGCATTCAACTAATGAAAAACTGTTTTTT. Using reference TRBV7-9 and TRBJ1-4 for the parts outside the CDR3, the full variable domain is DTGVSQNPRHKITKRGQNVTFRCDPISEHNRLYWYRQTLGQGPEFLTYFQNEAQLEKSRLLSDRFSAERPKGSFSTLEIQRTEQGDSAMYLCASSSPGQTKHSTNEKLFFGSGTQLSVL.

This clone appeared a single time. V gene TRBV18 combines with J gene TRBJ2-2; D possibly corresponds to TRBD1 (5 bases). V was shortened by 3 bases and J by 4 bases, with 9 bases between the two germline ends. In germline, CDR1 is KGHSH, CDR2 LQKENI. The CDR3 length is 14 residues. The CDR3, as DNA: TGTGCCAGCTCACCCAGGGCGGTCACCGGGGAGCTGTTTTTT. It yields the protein CASSPRAVTGELFF.

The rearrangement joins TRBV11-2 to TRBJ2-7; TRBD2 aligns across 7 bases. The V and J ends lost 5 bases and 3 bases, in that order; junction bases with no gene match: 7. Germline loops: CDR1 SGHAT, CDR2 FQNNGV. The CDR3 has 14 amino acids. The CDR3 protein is CASSKGTTFYEQYF. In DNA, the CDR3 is TGTGCCAGCAGCAAGGGGACTACCTTCTACGAGCAGTACTTC.

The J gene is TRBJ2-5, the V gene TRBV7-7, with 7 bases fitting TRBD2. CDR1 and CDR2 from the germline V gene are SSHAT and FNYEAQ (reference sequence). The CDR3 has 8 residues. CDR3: CAVGGQYF. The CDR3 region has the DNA TGTGCGGTGGGGGGGCAGTACTTC.

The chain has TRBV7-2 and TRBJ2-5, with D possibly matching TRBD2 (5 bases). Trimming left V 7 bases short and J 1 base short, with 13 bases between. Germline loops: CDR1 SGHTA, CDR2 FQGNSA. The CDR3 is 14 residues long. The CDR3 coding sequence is TGTGCCAGCACCAGGAGGAGTTTCCAAGAGACCCAGTACTTC. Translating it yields CASTRRSFQETQYF.

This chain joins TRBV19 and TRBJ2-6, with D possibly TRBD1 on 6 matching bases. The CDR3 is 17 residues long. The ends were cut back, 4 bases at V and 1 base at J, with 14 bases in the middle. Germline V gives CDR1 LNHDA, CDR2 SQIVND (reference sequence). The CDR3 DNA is TGTGCCAGTAGTACCGGGGACACCCTGTCTGGGGCCAACGTCCTGACTTTC. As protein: CASSTGDTLSGANVLTF.